This T cell receptor beta chain appears in the sequencing data of a study of early T cells in non-severe SARS-CoV-2 infection. Study information: Chains were unpaired, as sequencing was done on bulk RNA from unsorted whole blood. The study, taken as a whole, reports: VDJdb matching favored anti-spike CD8 responses, missing private and CD4 specificities.

Individual cDNA molecules were tagged with unique molecular identifiers, the study reported. MiXCR was run by TCRdb on the 5' RACE reads, yielding one entry per CDR3 protein. The sample has tens of thousands of distinct CDR3 sequences, 4.6% seen once. Of note for this clonotype: What it recognizes is unknown.

V lost 2 bases and J 0 bases, leaving 11 bases between the germline ends. Looked up from germline, CDR1 is KGHSH and CDR2 is LQKENI. The CDR3 has 16 residues. The rearrangement joins TRBV18 to TRBJ1-5, with unresolved D. The sequence came from an adult who was a healthcare worker with PCR-confirmed SARS-CoV-2 infection or an uninfected control (not recorded which). This material consisted of whole blood, taken at baseline. Here the CDR3 reads CASSPIVEDSNQPQHF. CDR3 DNA: TGTGCCAGCTCACCAATCGTCGAGGATAGCAATCAGCCCCAGCATTTT.